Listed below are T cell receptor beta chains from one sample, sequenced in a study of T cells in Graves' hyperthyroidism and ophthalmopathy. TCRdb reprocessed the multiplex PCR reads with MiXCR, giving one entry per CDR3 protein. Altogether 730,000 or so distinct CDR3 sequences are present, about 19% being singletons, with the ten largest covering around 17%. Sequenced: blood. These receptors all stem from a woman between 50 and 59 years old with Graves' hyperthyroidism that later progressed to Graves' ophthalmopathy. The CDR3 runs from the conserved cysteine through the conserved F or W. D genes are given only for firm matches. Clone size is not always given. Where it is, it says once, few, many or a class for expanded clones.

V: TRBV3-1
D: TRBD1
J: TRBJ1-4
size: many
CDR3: CASSHLGTGVEKLFF
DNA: TGTGCCAGCAGCCACCTCGGGACAGGGGTCGAAAAACTGTTTTTT

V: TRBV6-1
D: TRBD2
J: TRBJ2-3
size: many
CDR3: CASRSPVGLAGGSTDTQYF
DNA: TGTGCCAGCAGATCTCCAGTGGGACTAGCGGGGGGAAGCACAGATACGCAGTATTTT

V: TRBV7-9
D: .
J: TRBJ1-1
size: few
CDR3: CASSLQAGFPEAFF
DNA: TGTGCCAGCAGCTTGCAGGCAGGTTTCCCTGAAGCTTTCTTT

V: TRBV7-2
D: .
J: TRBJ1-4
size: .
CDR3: CASSVGSWGRGEKLFF
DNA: TGTGCCAGCAGCGTAGGGTCCTGGGGGCGCGGTGAAAAACTGTTTTTT

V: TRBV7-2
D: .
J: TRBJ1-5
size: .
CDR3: CASSPRGGRNQPQHF
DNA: TGTGCCAGCAGCCCAAGGGGAGGGAGAAATCAGCCCCAGCATTTT

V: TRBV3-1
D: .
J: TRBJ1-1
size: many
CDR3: CASSQGKQRNTEAFF
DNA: TGTGCCAGCAGCCAAGGTAAACAGCGGAACACTGAAGCTTTCTTT

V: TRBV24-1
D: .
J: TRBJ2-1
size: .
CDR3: CATSSSGEGNEQFF
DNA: TGTGCCACCAGTTCGTCAGGGGAAGGCAATGAGCAGTTCTTC

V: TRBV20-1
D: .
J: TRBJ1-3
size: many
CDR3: CSARAVSSGNTIYF
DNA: TGCAGTGCTAGGGCAGTTAGCTCTGGAAACACCATATATTTT

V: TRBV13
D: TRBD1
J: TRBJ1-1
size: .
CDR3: CASSEQGSTKAFF
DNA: TGTGCCAGCAGCGAACAGGGGTCCACTAAAGCTTTCTTT

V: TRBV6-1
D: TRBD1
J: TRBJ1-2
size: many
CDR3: CASSDWTGVYGYTF
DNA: TGTGCCAGCAGTGATTGGACAGGGGTCTATGGCTACACCTTC

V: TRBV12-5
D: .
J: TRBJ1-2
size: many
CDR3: CASAPSGRGYTF
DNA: TGTGCTAGTGCCCCGTCCGGTCGTGGCTACACCTTC

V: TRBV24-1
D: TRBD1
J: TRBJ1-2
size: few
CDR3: CATSKRTGYGYTF
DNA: TGTGCCACCAGTAAAAGGACAGGGTATGGCTACACCTTC

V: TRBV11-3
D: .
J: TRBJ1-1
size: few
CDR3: CASSAGIKAEAFF
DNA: TGTGCCAGCAGCGCCGGAATAAAGGCTGAAGCTTTCTTT

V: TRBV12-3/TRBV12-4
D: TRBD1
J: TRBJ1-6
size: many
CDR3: CASSLGQGNSPLHF
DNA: TGTGCCAGCAGCCTGGGACAGGGAAATTCACCCCTCCACTTT

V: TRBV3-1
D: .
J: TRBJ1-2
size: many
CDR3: CASSPGRNYGYTF
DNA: TGTGCCAGCAGCCCGGGACGGAACTATGGCTACACCTTC

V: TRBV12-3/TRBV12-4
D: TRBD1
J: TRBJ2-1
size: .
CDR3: CASSLVFGTGTYNEQFF
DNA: TGTGCCAGCAGTTTAGTCTTCGGGACAGGGACGTACAATGAGCAGTTCTTC

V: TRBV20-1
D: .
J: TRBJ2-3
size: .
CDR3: CSAARTTTTDTQYF
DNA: TGCAGTGCAGCCCGGACTACAACCACAGATACGCAGTATTTT

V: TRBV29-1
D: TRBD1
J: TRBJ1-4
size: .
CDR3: CSARTGNEKLFF
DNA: TGCAGCGCTCGGACAGGGAATGAAAAACTGTTTTTT

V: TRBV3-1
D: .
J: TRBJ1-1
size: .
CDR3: CASSQGIGLSTEAFF
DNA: TGTGCCAGCAGCCAGGGTATAGGCCTGAGCACTGAAGCTTTCTTT

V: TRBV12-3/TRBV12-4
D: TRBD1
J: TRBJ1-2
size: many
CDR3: CASSFTGVGYTF
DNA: TGTGCCAGCAGCTTCACAGGGGTTGGCTACACCTTC

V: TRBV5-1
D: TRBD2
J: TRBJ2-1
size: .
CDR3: CASSLEGLAVVNEQFF
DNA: TGCGCCAGCAGCTTAGAGGGACTAGCGGTGGTCAATGAGCAGTTCTTC

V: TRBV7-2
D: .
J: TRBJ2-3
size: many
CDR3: CASSSRPEPSRTDTQYF
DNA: TGTGCCAGCAGCTCTAGGCCAGAGCCCTCCCGCACAGATACGCAGTATTTT

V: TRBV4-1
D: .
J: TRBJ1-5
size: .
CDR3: CASSQDRGNGQPQHF
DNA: TGCGCCAGCAGCCAAGATAGGGGAAACGGGCAGCCCCAGCATTTT

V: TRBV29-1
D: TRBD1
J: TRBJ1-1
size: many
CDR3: CSVLRDSESEAFF
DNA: TGCAGCGTGCTCCGGGACAGCGAATCTGAAGCTTTCTTT

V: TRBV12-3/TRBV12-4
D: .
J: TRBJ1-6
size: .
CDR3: CASSDQRSSYNSPLHF
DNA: TGTGCCAGCAGTGATCAGAGGAGCTCCTATAATTCACCCCTCCACTTT

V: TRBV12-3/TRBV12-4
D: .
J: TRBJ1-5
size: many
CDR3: CASRGGGHQPQHF
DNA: TGTGCCAGCAGAGGGGGGGGTCATCAGCCCCAGCATTTT